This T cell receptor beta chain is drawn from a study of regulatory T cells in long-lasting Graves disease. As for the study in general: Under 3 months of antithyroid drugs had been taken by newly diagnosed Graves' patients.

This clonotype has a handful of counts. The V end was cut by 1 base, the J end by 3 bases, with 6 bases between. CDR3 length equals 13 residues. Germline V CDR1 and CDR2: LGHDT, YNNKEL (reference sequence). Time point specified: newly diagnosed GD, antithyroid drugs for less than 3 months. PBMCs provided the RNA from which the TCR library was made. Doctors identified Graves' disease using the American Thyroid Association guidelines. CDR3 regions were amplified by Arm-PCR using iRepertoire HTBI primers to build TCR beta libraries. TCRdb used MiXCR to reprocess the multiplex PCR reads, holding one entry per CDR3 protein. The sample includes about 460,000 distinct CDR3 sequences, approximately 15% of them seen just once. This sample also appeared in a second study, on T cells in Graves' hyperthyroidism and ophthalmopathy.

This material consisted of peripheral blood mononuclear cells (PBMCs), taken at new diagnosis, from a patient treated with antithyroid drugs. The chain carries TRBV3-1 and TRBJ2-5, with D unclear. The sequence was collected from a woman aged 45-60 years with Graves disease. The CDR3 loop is CASSQGPEETQYF. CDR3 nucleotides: TGTGCCAGCAGCCAAGGCCCAGAAGAGACCCAGTACTTC.